The 12 T cell receptor beta chains below come from one sample, sequenced in a study of regulatory T cells in long-lasting Graves disease. Library construction for TCR beta used iRepertoire HTBI primers and Arm-PCR of CDR3 regions. MiXCR, run by TCRdb on the multiplex PCR reads, gives a single entry per CDR3 protein. Found here are some 340,000 distinct CDR3 sequences, roughly 20% of them singletons; the top ten hold 25% to 35%. Stated time point: persistent/refractory GD, antithyroid drugs over 5 years with positive TRAb. Preparation of the TCR library used RNA extracted from PBMCs. The material was peripheral blood mononuclear cells (PBMCs), obtained when the disease was refractory, from a patient treated with antithyroid drugs. The receptors were sampled from a woman between 40 and 50 years old with Graves disease.

This clonotype was seen repeatedly, ten times or more. The J gene is TRBJ1-4, the V gene TRBV7-8; 7 nucleotides line up with TRBD1. The V gene end was trimmed by 2 bases and the J gene end by 8 bases; junction bases not matched to a gene: 20. CDR3 size: 19 residues. Germline loops: CDR1 SGHVS, CDR2 FQNEAQ. The CDR3 bases are TGTGCCAGCAGCTTATCTCCTTTCCATTTCGGCAGGGGGTACGAAAAACTGTTTTTT. Its protein is CASSLSPFHFGRGYEKLFF. The variable domain in full, with the rest retrieved from reference TRBV7-8 and TRBJ1-4, is GAGVSQSPRYKVAKRGQDVALRCDPISGHVSLFWYQQALGQGPEFLTYFQNEAQLDKSGLPSDRFFAERPEGSVSTLKIQRTQQEDSAVYLCASSLSPFHFGRGYEKLFFGSGTQLSVL.

The chain carries TRBV15 and TRBJ2-2; D is undetermined. The CDR3 length is 13 residues. V lost 1 base to trimming and J lost 5 bases, with 5 bases between them. Germline V gives CDR1 LNHNV, CDR2 YYDKDF (reference sequence). DNA of the CDR3: TGTGCCACCAGCAGAGTGACGACCGGGGAGCTGTTTTTT. Translation gives CATSRVTTGELFF. Supplemented by reference TRBV15 and TRBJ2-2, the full variable domain reads DAMVIQNPRYQVTQFGKPVTLSCSQTLNHNVMYWYQQKSSQAPKLLFHYYDKDFNNEADTPDNFQSRRPNTSFCFLDIRSPGLGDTAMYLCATSRVTTGELFFGEGSRLTVL.

On this clonotype itself: It may be a read error: a sequence one base away is much more abundant. The V call is TRBV7-8, the J call TRBJ2-7, with 7 bases identical to TRBD1. The germline gives CDR1 SGHVS, CDR2 FQNEAQ. CDR3 size: 16 residues. The CDR3 loop reads CASSPAGRGMSYEQHF. CDR3 in DNA: TGTGCCAGCAGCCCTGCGGGCAGGGGGATGTCCTACGAGCAGCACTTC.

There are many counts of this clonotype. This chain links TRBV5-6 with TRBJ1-2; TRBD1 matches at 7 bases. With V trimmed by 1 base and J by 8 bases, 5 bases remained unmatched. Germline V gene data show CDR1 as SGHDT and CDR2 as YYEEEE. The CDR3 is 13 amino acids. This CDR3 reads CASSLRTGGGYTF. CDR3 DNA sequence: TGTGCCAGCAGCTTGAGGACAGGCGGAGGCTACACCTTC.

This clonotype showed up many times. The V call is TRBV6-1, the J call TRBJ2-7; 8 bases are a match to TRBD2. Germline V lookup: CDR1 MNHNS, CDR2 SASEGT. CDR3 size: 14 residues. The V segment lost 6 bases and the J segment 6 bases; nucleotides outside the gene matches: 10. The CDR3: CASRPGTRVSEQYF. Written as DNA, the CDR3 is TGTGCCAGCAGGCCGGGGACTAGGGTCTCCGAGCAGTACTTC.

The sample holds many counts of this clonotype. The chain employs TRBV6-1 and TRBJ1-5; a weak D match, TRBD1 (6 bases). Per the germline V gene, CDR1 is MNHNS and CDR2 is SASEGT. This CDR3 comprises 13 residues. V shed 10 bases and J shed 5 bases, with 15 bases lying between them. The chain's CDR3 is CATWMGTYQPQHF. The CDR3 DNA reads as TGTGCCACCTGGATGGGGACATATCAGCCCCAGCATTTT.

This clonotype was picked up many times. V usage is TRBV2 and J usage is TRBJ2-7, with a possible D match to TRBD1 (6 bases). Per germline, CDR1 SNHLY and CDR2 FYNNEI. V lost 4 bases, J lost 2 bases, and 12 bases lay in between. CDR3 length: 14 amino acids. This chain's CDR3 is CASSVGGQTYEQYF. The CDR3 nucleotides are TGTGCCAGCAGTGTGGGTGGACAGACCTACGAGCAGTACTTC.

This clonotype was counted a single time. This rearrangement joins TRBV2 to TRBJ1-2; 8 bases align to TRBD1. Germline loops: CDR1 SNHLY, CDR2 FYNNEI. The CDR3 is made up of 14 amino acids. The ends lost 4 bases at V and 4 bases at J; junction bases unmatched: 5. The CDR3 loop reads CASSVDRGGYGYTF. CDR3 DNA: TGTGCCAGCAGTGTTGACAGGGGAGGCTATGGCTACACCTTC.

This clonotype was detected only once. V and J are TRBV7-3 and TRBJ2-3; D call uncertain. The CDR3 is 15 amino acids. Trimming left V 3 bases short and J 0 bases short, with 10 bases between. The germline gives CDR1 SGHTA, CDR2 FQGTGA. The CDR3 DNA reads TGTGCCAGCAGCTTTTCAGCAACTAGCACAGATACGCAGTATTTT. Encoded protein: CASSFSATSTDTQYF.

This clonotype was picked up many times. The V call is TRBV12-3 or TRBV12-4, the J call TRBJ1-2; D is perhaps TRBD1 (6 bases). Trimming removed 4 bases from V and 2 bases from J, with 14 bases in between. The CDR3 is 15 amino acids. This CDR3 is CASSSGDTPNYGYTF. In nucleotides, the CDR3 is TGTGCCAGCAGTTCGGGGGACACACCAAACTATGGCTACACCTTC.

This clonotype was counted many times. The V gene is TRBV27, the J gene TRBJ2-7; maybe TRBD1 (8 bases). The CDR3 spans 15 residues. CDR1 is MNHEY and CDR2 is SMNVEV in the germline V gene (reference sequence). The germline V and J ends were trimmed by 0 bases and 3 bases, with 12 bases remaining between them. The CDR3 DNA sequence: TGTGCCAGCAGTTTATCGAACAGGGGGGGCTACGAGCAGTACTTC. It yields the protein CASSLSNRGGYEQYF.

Of note for this clonotype: With a much larger clone just one base away, this may be a read error. The rearrangement joins TRBV28 to TRBJ1-2, with a possible D match to TRBD1 (6 bases). The CDR3 has 14 residues. Germline CDR1 and CDR2: MDHEN and SYDVKM. This CDR3 reads CLTQRSGAHYGYTF. CDR3 DNA sequence: TGTCTTACTCAACGTTCAGGGGCCCACTATGGCTACACCTTC.